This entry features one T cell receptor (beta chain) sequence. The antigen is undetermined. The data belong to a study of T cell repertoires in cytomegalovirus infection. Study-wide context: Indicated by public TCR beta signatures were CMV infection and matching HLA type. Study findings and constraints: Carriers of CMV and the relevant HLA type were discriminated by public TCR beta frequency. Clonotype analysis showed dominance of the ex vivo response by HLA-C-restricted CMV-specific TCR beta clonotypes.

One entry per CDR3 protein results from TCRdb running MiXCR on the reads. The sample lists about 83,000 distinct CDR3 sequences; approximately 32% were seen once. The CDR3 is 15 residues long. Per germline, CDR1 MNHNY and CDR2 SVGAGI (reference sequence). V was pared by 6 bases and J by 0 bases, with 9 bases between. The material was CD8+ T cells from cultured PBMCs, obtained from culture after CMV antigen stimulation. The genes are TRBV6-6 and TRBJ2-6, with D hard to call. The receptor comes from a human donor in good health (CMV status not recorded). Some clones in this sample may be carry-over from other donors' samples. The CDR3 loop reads CASSDGISGANVLTF. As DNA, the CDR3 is TGTGCCAGCAGCGATGGAATCTCTGGGGCCAACGTCCTGACTTTC.